This section outlines one TCR beta chain sequence together with its context. The germline gene is not matched at one end of the junction; a read error may be the cause. This record belongs to a study of shared clonotypes between healthy human individuals. CDR3 length: 13 amino acids. In germline, CDR1 is PRHDT, CDR2 FYEKMQ (reference sequence). Sequencing was performed with immunoSEQ multiplex PCR; in TCRdb, only in-frame clones are kept and a portion is missing. The data hold roughly 2 million clones, with around 95% observed a single time. The chain couples TRBV13 to TRBJ2-7; D is ambiguous. The receptor's source is a man aged 18 to 35 in good health. Sequencing input: naive CD4+ T cells sorted from blood. Subset noted: CD45RA+ positively selected. CDR3: CASSLGRQQQSDF. CDR3 bases: TGTGCCAGCAGCTTAGGCAGGCAGCAACAATCGGACTTC.